These 17 T cell receptor beta chains originate from one sample sequenced in a study of beta chain features in type 1 diabetes. The entirety of the isolated RNA underwent reverse transcription, so expressed TCRB transcripts were sequenced. Here immunoSEQ multiplex PCR was the method, and the copy in TCRdb shows in-frame clones only, minus some. The sample has fewer than 400,000 clones; approximately 8.2% are singletons. Sequencing was performed on central memory CD4+ T cells from blood. These receptors were obtained from a woman under 30 in good health.

This clone was counted between two and nine times. A junction boundary mismatches the germline segment, possibly from a read error. The chain couples TRBV10-3 to TRBJ2-2; D call uncertain. Germline values: CDR1 ENHRY, CDR2 SYGVKD. This CDR3 comprises 14 residues. The CDR3 reads CASSEVPHTGELFF. DNA for the CDR3: TGTGCCAGCAGTGAAGTCCCACACACCGGGGAGCTGTTTTTT.

This clone was counted a few times. The chain employs TRBV9 and TRBJ2-5, with D perhaps TRBD2 (5 bases). Germline values: CDR1 SGDLS, CDR2 YYNGEE. The CDR3 covers 12 residues. V shed 4 bases and J shed 2 bases, with 6 bases lying between them. CDR3 residues: CASSPGQETQYF. CDR3 coding DNA: TGTGCCAGCAGCCCGGGGCAAGAGACCCAGTACTTC. The full variable domain, in which reference TRBV9 and TRBJ2-5 provide the parts outside the CDR3, is DSGVTQTPKHLITATGQRVTLRCSPRSGDLSVYWYQQSLDQGLQFLIQYYNGEERAKGNILERFSAQQFPDLHSELNLSSLELGDSALYFCASSPGQETQYFGPGTRLLVL.

V gene TRBV29-1 combines with J gene TRBJ2-7, with a possible D match to TRBD2 (6 bases). Germline V gene sequence: CDR1 SQVTM, CDR2 ANQGSEA. With 5 bases removed from V and 2 bases from J, the gap between germline ends came to 16 bases. The length of the CDR3 is 14 residues. The CDR3 sequence: CSVTAGTRAYEQYF. CDR3 nucleotides: TGCAGCGTTACCGCCGGGACTCGGGCCTACGAGCAGTACTTC.

This chain uses TRBV5-4 with TRBJ2-6; 12 bases are shared with TRBD1. CDR3 size: 18 residues. V lost 4 bases and J lost 2; bases outside the gene matches: 7. Germline V CDR1 and CDR2: SGHNT, YYREEE (reference sequence). The CDR3 here is CASSTRGTGGAGANVLTF. The CDR3 bases are TGTGCCAGCAGCACTAGGGGGACAGGGGGCGCTGGGGCCAACGTCCTGACTTTC. The whole variable domain, filled in from reference TRBV5-4 and TRBJ2-6, reads ETGVTQSPTHLIKTRGQQVTLRCSSQSGHNTVSWYQQALGQGPQFIFQYYREEENGRGNFPPRFSGLQFPNYSSELNVNALELDDSALYLCASSTRGTGGAGANVLTFGAGSRLTVL.

This clone appeared many times. This rearrangement joins TRBV7-9 to TRBJ1-2; the match to TRBD1 covers 9 bases. The CDR3 has 16 amino acids. Germline V gene sequence: CDR1 SEHNR, CDR2 FQNEAQ (reference sequence). Trimming cost V 5 bases and J 2 bases; bases outside gene matches: 9. The CDR3 is CASSDSDRGNNYGYTF. Here the CDR3 DNA reads TGTGCCAGCAGCGACTCGGACAGGGGAAACAACTATGGCTACACCTTC.

This chain connects TRBV2 to TRBJ1-2; unclear D gene. Between the trimmed V and J ends, which lost 3 bases and 2 bases, there was a span of 10 bases. Germline values: CDR1 SNHLY, CDR2 FYNNEI. This CDR3 comprises 14 residues. The CDR3 is CASSDTARNYGYTF. DNA of the CDR3: TGTGCCAGCAGTGATACGGCCAGGAACTATGGCTACACCTTC.

This clone was seen ten or more times. The rearrangement uses TRBV7-9 and TRBJ1-1; a weak D match, TRBD1 (5 bases). Looked up from germline, CDR1 is SEHNR and CDR2 is FQNEAQ (reference sequence). V lost 6 bases to trimming and J lost 4 bases, with 15 bases between them. CDR3 length: 14 amino acids. DNA for the CDR3: TGTGCCAGCAGTTATGAAAGAGGGGTCACTGAAGCTTTCTTT. Translating it yields CASSYERGVTEAFF.

This chain links TRBV6-1 with TRBJ2-7; 10 bases align to TRBD2. CDR1 is MNHNS, CDR2 SASEGT, per germline. V dropped 3 bases and J dropped 3; count of bases not matched to a gene: 8. The CDR3 has 16 residues. CDR3 sequence reads: CASSDVYSGRFYEQYF. The CDR3 region has the DNA TGTGCCAGCAGTGATGTCTATAGCGGGAGGTTCTACGAGCAGTACTTC.

This chain links TRBV19 with TRBJ2-4; 8 bases are a match to TRBD1. The trim removed 5 bases at V and 3 bases at J, leaving 9 bases unmatched. CDR1 and CDR2 (germline): LNHDA, SQIVND (reference sequence). The CDR3 consists of 16 residues. The CDR3 spells CASSARMTGDKNIQYF. Written as DNA, the CDR3 is TGTGCCAGTAGTGCTCGAATGACAGGGGACAAAAACATTCAGTACTTC.

There are a few counts of this clone. J is TRBJ1-2 and V is TRBV7-3; D unclear. This CDR3 spans 12 amino acids. Germline assignment: CDR1 SGHTA and CDR2 FQGTGA. V gave up 5 bases and J gave up 8 bases, with 12 bases separating them. CDR3 sequence: CASSLLGSGYTF. CDR3 DNA: TGTGCCAGCAGCCTTTTGGGGTCGGGCTACACCTTC.

The sample holds many counts of this clone. The genes are TRBV5-5 and TRBJ2-1, with D perhaps assigned TRBD1 or TRBD2 (5 bases each). This CDR3 comprises 13 residues. In germline, CDR1 is SGHKS, CDR2 YYEKEE (reference sequence). Trimming pared 3 bases from V and 4 bases from J, leaving 8 bases between. The chain's CDR3 is CASSSGAYNEQFF. In DNA form, the CDR3 reads TGTGCCAGCAGCTCCGGGGCGTACAATGAGCAGTTCTTC. The full variable domain, rest sourced from reference TRBV5-5 and TRBJ2-1, is DAGVTQSPTHLIKTRGQQVTLRCSPISGHKSVSWYQQVLGQGPQFIFQYYEKEERGRGNFPDRFSARQFPNYSSELNVNALLLGDSALYLCASSSGAYNEQFFGPGTRLTVL.

This clone came up many times. The rearrangement joins TRBV6-1 to TRBJ2-7; D is unclear. Trimming shortened V by 2 bases and J by 6 bases, and 11 bases separated the two germline ends. The germline CDR1 and CDR2 sequences are MNHNS and SASEGT. This CDR3 contains 13 residues. The CDR3 nucleotides read TGTGCCAGCAGTGAATCGGGTACCGGCGAGCAGTACTTC. Translated, it gives CASSESGTGEQYF.

This chain joins TRBV5-1 and TRBJ2-6, with D tentatively TRBD2 (6 bases). The CDR3 sequence is 14 residues long. Trimming took 7 bases from V and 1 from J, leaving 9 bases between them. Looked up from germline, CDR1 is SGHRS and CDR2 is YFSETQ. This chain's CDR3 is CASSRGSGANVLTF. The CDR3 DNA reads TGCGCCAGCTCCCGGGGGTCTGGGGCCAACGTCCTGACTTTC.

The V gene is TRBV29-1, the J gene TRBJ1-1, with D unresolved. CDR3 size: 13 residues. Between the trimmed V and J ends, which lost 6 bases and 3 bases, there was a span of 14 bases. The germline CDR1 and CDR2 sequences are SQVTM and ANQGSEA. The CDR3 reads CSVSFREDTEAFF. The CDR3 region has the DNA TGCAGCGTATCGTTCCGGGAGGACACTGAAGCTTTCTTT.

In this sample, this clone turned up a few times. J is TRBJ1-2 and V is TRBV4-2; the D gene is possibly TRBD1 (5 bases). Trimming left V 0 bases short and J 7 bases short, with 9 bases between. The CDR3 is 13 residues long. CDR1 is LGHNA and CDR2 is YNFKEQ in the germline V gene. The CDR3 DNA reads TGTGCCAGCAGCCAAGACAGGGACTCTGGCTACACCTTC. This translates into CASSQDRDSGYTF.

There are a few counts of this clone. The chain carries TRBV6-5 and TRBJ2-6; 10 bases are shared with TRBD1. Germline CDR1 MNHEY, CDR2 SVGAGI. V was pared by 8 bases and J by 3 bases, with 1 base of the junction left unmatched. This CDR3 has 14 amino acids. As DNA, the CDR3 is TGTGCCAGCGGGACAGGGGTTGGGGCCAACGTCCTGACTTTC. This codes for CASGTGVGANVLTF.

The chain is built from TRBV9 and TRBJ2-1; no clear D gene. Germline CDR1 SGDLS, CDR2 YYNGEE. The CDR3 has 15 residues. V was shortened by 4 bases and J by 7 bases, with 18 bases between the two germline ends. In DNA, the CDR3 is TGTGCCAGCAGCCCCCATGTAGGGCAGGAGAATGAGCAGTTCTTC. This codes for CASSPHVGQENEQFF.